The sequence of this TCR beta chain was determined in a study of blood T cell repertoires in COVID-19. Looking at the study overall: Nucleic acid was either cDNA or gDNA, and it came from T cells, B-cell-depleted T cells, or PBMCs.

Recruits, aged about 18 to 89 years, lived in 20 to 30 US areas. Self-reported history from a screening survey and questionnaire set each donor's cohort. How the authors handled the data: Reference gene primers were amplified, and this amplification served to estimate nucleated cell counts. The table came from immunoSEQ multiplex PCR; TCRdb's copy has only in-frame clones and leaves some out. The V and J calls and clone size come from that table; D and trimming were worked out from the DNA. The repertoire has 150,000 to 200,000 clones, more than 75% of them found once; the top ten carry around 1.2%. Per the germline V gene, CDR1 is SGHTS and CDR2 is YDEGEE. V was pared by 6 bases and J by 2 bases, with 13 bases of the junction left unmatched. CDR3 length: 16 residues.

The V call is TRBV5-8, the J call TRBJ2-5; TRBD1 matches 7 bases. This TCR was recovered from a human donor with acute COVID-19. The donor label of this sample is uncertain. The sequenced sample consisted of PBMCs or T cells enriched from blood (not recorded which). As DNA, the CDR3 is TGTGCCAGCAACATACTCGACAGGGATGCTCAAGAGACCCAGTACTTC. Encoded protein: CASNILDRDAQETQYF. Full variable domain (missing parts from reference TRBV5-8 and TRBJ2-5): EAGVTQSPTHLIKTRGQQATLRCSPISGHTSVYWYQQALGLGLQFLLWYDEGEERNRGNFPPRFSGRQFPNYSSELNVNALELEDSALYLCASNILDRDAQETQYFGPGTRLLVL.